These 13 T cell receptor beta chains came from one sample sequenced in a study of CD4 T cells in relation to SARS-CoV-2 and coronaviruses. Unexposed donor CD4+ T cells date from 2011-2018, before the COVID-19 pandemic. Generated by immunoSEQ multiplex PCR, the TCRdb table keeps only in-frame clones and is missing some. The table lists nearly 70,000 clones, just over 90% of them singletons, with about 0.23% in the top ten. Sequencing used naive CD4+ T cells from PBMCs. Subset specified: naive CD4+ T cells isolated by negative enrichment. These receptors originate from a human donor in good health.

The table lists this clone with a count of one. CDR3 in amino acids: CASSPRGLGLGTQYF. For the CDR3, the DNA is TGTGCCAGCAGTCCCAGGGGGCTCGGTCTCGGTACGCAGTATTTT. V gene TRBV28 combines with J gene TRBJ2-3; 8 nucleotides align to TRBD1. The CDR3 runs 15 residues. V lost 5 bases to trimming and J lost 8 bases; unmatched junction nucleotides: 12. CDR1 and CDR2 from the germline V gene are MDHEN and SYDVKM.

This chain connects TRBV5-4 to TRBJ2-2; tentative D call: TRBD1 (5 bases). V lost 5 bases, J lost 1 base, and 12 bases lay in between. This CDR3 region has 15 residues. Germline CDR1 reads SGHNT; CDR2 reads YYREEE (reference sequence). The CDR3: CASSSPTENTGELFF. For the CDR3, the DNA is TGTGCCAGCAGTTCCCCGACAGAGAACACCGGGGAGCTGTTTTTT.

The rearrangement uses TRBV27 and TRBJ1-2; D is ambiguous. Per germline, CDR1 MNHEY and CDR2 SMNVEV (reference sequence). Trimming took off 0 bases at V and 8 bases at J, with 13 bases between the two ends. CDR3 length equals 14 residues. The CDR3 sequence: CASSLSGQSGGYTF. The CDR3 bases are TGTGCCAGCAGTTTATCCGGGCAATCTGGGGGCTACACCTTC.

The chain links TRBV19 to TRBJ1-2, with D unresolved. Trimming pared 7 bases from V and 2 bases from J, leaving 14 bases between. CDR3 length: 14 residues. Germline assignment: CDR1 LNHDA and CDR2 SQIVND (reference sequence). The CDR3, as DNA: TGTGCCAGTATTCCGGGAGGACGGAACTATGGCTACACCTTC. The encoded protein is CASIPGGRNYGYTF. Together with reference TRBV19 and TRBJ1-2, the CDR3 gives the full variable domain: DGGITQSPKYLFRKEGQNVTLSCEQNLNHDAMYWYRQDPGQGLRLIYYSQIVNDFQKGDIAEGYSVSREKKESFPLTVTSAQKNPTAFYLCASIPGGRNYGYTFGSGTRLTVV.

This rearrangement joins TRBV27 to TRBJ2-7, with 7 bases identical to TRBD2. The CDR3 is 14 amino acids. The J segment lost 2 bases and the V segment lost 6 bases, leaving 7 bases of the junction unmatched. CDR1 is MNHEY and CDR2 is SMNVEV in the germline V gene (reference sequence). The CDR3 reads CASSLSGAAYEQYF. The CDR3, as DNA: TGTGCCAGCAGCCTCAGCGGGGCGGCCTACGAGCAGTACTTC.

This chain connects TRBV4-3 to TRBJ2-7; TRBD2 matches at 11 bases. The CDR3 totals 16 residues. Germline V lookup: CDR1 LGHNA, CDR2 YSLEER. After removal of 1 base from V and 2 bases from J, the junction contained 4 bases not matched to a gene. The CDR3 sequence is CASSQAPTSGAYEQYF. The CDR3 nucleotides are TGCGCCAGCAGCCAAGCCCCGACTAGCGGGGCCTACGAGCAGTACTTC.

The rearrangement uses TRBV24-1 and TRBJ1-4, with D unresolved. Between the trimmed V and J ends, which lost 2 bases and 0 bases, there was a span of 12 bases. The CDR3 consists of 17 residues. CDR1 KGHDR and CDR2 SFDVKD come from the germline V gene. CDR3 in amino acids: CATSDSVGLATNEKLFF. As DNA, the CDR3 is TGTGCCACCAGTGATTCCGTTGGCCTGGCAACTAATGAAAAACTGTTTTTT.

This clone was observed once. The chain recombines TRBV4-1 with TRBJ2-5; 12 nucleotides line up with TRBD1. The V gene's germline CDR1 is MGHRA and CDR2 YSYEKL. V trimming: 1 base; J trimming: 4 bases; junction bases outside the gene matches: 4. CDR3 length: 16 amino acids. The CDR3 protein is CASSQAGQGASETQYF. CDR3 DNA sequence: TGCGCCAGCAGCCAAGCGGGACAGGGGGCTTCAGAGACCCAGTACTTC.

The chain carries TRBV6-6 and TRBJ2-2; perhaps TRBD2 as D (5 bases). Germline V gene data show CDR1 as MNHNY and CDR2 as SVGAGI (reference sequence). With 8 bases removed from V and 4 bases from J, the gap between germline ends came to 20 bases. The CDR3 is 16 amino acids. CDR3 residues: CASGFGRGRGTGELFF. The CDR3 DNA sequence: TGTGCCAGCGGGTTCGGCCGTGGACGGGGCACCGGGGAGCTGTTTTTT.

V gene TRBV5-1 combines with J gene TRBJ2-7; D uncertain. Deletions cut 0 bases from V and 6 bases from J, with 10 bases between. This CDR3 is 13 amino acids long. The germline V gene encodes CDR1 SGHRS and CDR2 YFSETQ. CDR3 in amino acids: CASSLASATEQYF. CDR3 in DNA: TGCGCCAGCAGCTTGGCCTCGGCAACCGAGCAGTACTTC.

This clone was counted between two and nine times. The rearrangement uses TRBV5-1 and TRBJ1-6; the D gene is possibly TRBD1 (5 bases). V was pared by 4 bases and J by 5 bases, with 13 bases between. Germline assignment: CDR1 SGHRS and CDR2 YFSETQ. This CDR3 comprises 15 residues. The CDR3 is CASSNTQGDNSPLHF. The CDR3, as DNA: TGCGCCAGCAGCAACACGCAGGGCGATAATTCACCCCTCCACTTT.

V and J are TRBV7-2 and TRBJ2-1; 12 nucleotides match TRBD2. The CDR3 is 15 residues long. Trimming removed 6 bases from V and 8 bases from J; junction bases left unmatched: 8. Germline V CDR1 and CDR2: SGHTA, FQGNSA. CDR3: CASRRTSGGTDEQFF. The CDR3 DNA follows: TGTGCCAGCAGACGAACTAGCGGGGGGACGGATGAGCAGTTCTTC.

Only one count was recorded for this clone. The chain carries TRBV18 and TRBJ1-2; no clear D. The CDR3 extends over 14 amino acids. V lost 0 bases, J lost 3 bases, and 8 bases lay in between. CDR1 is KGHSH, CDR2 LQKENI, per germline. CDR3 sequence reads: CASSPPSEDYGYTF. As DNA, the CDR3 is TGTGCCAGCTCACCACCGTCAGAGGACTATGGCTACACCTTC.